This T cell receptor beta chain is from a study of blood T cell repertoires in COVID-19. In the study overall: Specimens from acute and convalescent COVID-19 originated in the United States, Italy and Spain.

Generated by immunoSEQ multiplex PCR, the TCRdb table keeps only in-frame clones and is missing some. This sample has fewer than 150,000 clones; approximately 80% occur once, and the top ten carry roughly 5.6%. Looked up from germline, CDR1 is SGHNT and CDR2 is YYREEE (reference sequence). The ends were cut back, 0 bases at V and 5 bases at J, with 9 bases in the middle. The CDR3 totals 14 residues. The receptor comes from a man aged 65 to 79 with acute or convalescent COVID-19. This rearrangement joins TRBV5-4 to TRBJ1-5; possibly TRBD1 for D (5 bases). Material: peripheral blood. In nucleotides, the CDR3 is TGTGCCAGCAGCTTGGAGGGAGGGGATCAGCCCCAGCATTTT. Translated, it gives CASSLEGGDQPQHF.